This T cell receptor beta chain derives from a study of long-term antiretroviral therapy in people with HIV. Overall study findings and caveats: From the mid-2000s to the late 2010s, blood was obtained, possibly while participants received older ART regimens.

For this clone: The antigen is not known.

Trimming took 7 bases from V and 4 from J; bases not matched to a gene: 6. The CDR3 consists of 14 residues. Germline CDR1 reads SNHLY; CDR2 reads FYNNEI. A v3.0 immunoSEQ assay was performed at survey level. Some clones are missing from TCRdb's copy, which holds only in-frame ones; the method was immunoSEQ multiplex PCR. The repertoire holds about 42,000 clones, 86% seen once, with roughly 4.9% in the top ten. This chain links TRBV2 with TRBJ1-5; 8 bases agree with TRBD1. This receptor was taken from a woman in her 50s with HIV. The sample here was unsorted PBMCs, taken 0.1 years before starting antiretroviral therapy. The CDR3, as DNA: TGTGCCAGCATCCCGGACAGGGCAAATCAGCCCCAGCATTTT. Translation gives CASIPDRANQPQHF.